A single sample gave rise to the 20 T cell receptor beta chains below, sequenced in a study of T cells in Graves' hyperthyroidism and ophthalmopathy. RNA transcripts gave rise to amplified TCR beta CDR3 regions. HTBI primers were the set used in a first-round RT-PCR of the TCR CDR3. In TCRdb, the multiplex PCR reads were re-called with MiXCR into one record per CDR3 protein. The repertoire has 750,000 to 900,000 distinct CDR3 sequences, 38% of them found once; the top ten carry approximately 8.7%. The specimen sequenced was blood. Receptors originate from a man aged 18 to 35 with Graves' hyperthyroidism.

Comment on this clonotype: The junction departs from germline at one end; a sequencing error may be responsible. The chain employs TRBV7-9 and TRBJ1-6; no clear D. CDR3 length equals 13 residues. Germline V CDR1 and CDR2: SEHNR, FQNEAQ (reference sequence). CDR3 residues: CAISSLNISPLHF. The CDR3 nucleotides read TGTGCCATCAGCTCCTTAAACATCTCACCCCTCCACTTT.

This clonotype was counted many times. This chain joins TRBV12-3 or TRBV12-4 and TRBJ2-5; 7 bases match TRBD2. The CDR3 is 15 amino acids. V was pared by 2 bases and J by 5 bases, with 8 bases of the junction left unmatched. The CDR3 protein is CASSLLAEERETQYF. CDR3 bases: TGTGCCAGCAGTTTACTAGCGGAGGAGCGGGAGACCCAGTACTTC.

The chain links TRBV29-1 to TRBJ2-5; possible D gene TRBD1, 6 bases. The CDR3 has 14 amino acids. Trimming took 3 bases from V and 1 from J, leaving 12 bases between them. CDR1 is SQVTM, CDR2 ANQGSEA, per germline. The CDR3 loop reads CSVETGALQETQYF. CDR3 nucleotide sequence: TGCAGCGTTGAGACAGGTGCCCTCCAAGAGACCCAGTACTTC.

The CDR3 loop reads CASSLWGGPAQETQYF. The CDR3, as DNA: TGTGCCAGCAGCTTATGGGGAGGGCCCGCCCAAGAGACCCAGTACTTC. The V call is TRBV7-3, the J call TRBJ2-5; 7 positions match TRBD2. There are 16 residues in the CDR3. In germline, CDR1 is SGHTA, CDR2 FQGTGA. The V and J ends lost 2 bases and 1 base, in that order; junction bases with no gene match: 7.

This clonotype has a count of ten or more. This chain joins TRBV7-3 and TRBJ2-2; 7 bases fit TRBD1. With V trimmed by 3 bases and J by 3 bases, 1 base remained unmatched. The germline gives CDR1 SGHTA, CDR2 FQGTGA. The CDR3 covers 14 residues. CDR3 DNA: TGTGCCAGCAGCTTCGACAGGGACACCGGGGAGCTGTTTTTT. It codes for CASSFDRDTGELFF.

This chain joins TRBV7-9 and TRBJ2-7; possibly TRBD2 for D (5 bases). This CDR3 has 15 amino acids. The V gene's germline CDR1 is SEHNR and CDR2 FQNEAQ (reference sequence). Trimming removed 5 bases at V and 0 bases at J, with 14 bases between. CDR3 in amino acids: CASSHRGSNSYEQYF. In DNA, the CDR3 is TGTGCCAGCAGCCACCGGGGATCGAACTCCTACGAGCAGTACTTC.

This clonotype was detected ten times or more. V and J are TRBV2 and TRBJ2-5; the D call may be TRBD1 or TRBD2 (5 bases each). Germline values: CDR1 SNHLY, CDR2 FYNNEI. V dropped 7 bases and J dropped 0 bases, with 15 bases sitting between them. The length of the CDR3 is 15 residues. In DNA form, the CDR3 reads TGTGCCAGCATTCGGGGACGCACTTACCAAGAGACCCAGTACTTC. Amino acids: CASIRGRTYQETQYF.

Points on this clonotype: This may be a read error: a much more frequent sequence differs by one nucleotide. The genes are TRBV7-9 and TRBJ2-5; weak D call: TRBD1 (6 bases). CDR1 SEHNR and CDR2 FQNEAQ come from the germline V gene (reference sequence). The CDR3 is 15 amino acids. The V end lost 0 bases, the J end lost 4 bases, and 12 bases lay between the germline ends. The CDR3 protein is CASSLARTEGETQYF. The CDR3 nucleotides are TGTGCCAGCAGCTTAGCGAGGACAGAGGGAGAGACCCAGTACTTC.

The chain employs TRBV12-3 or TRBV12-4 and TRBJ1-3, with D possibly TRBD1 on 5 matching bases. V was shortened by 1 base and J by 3 bases, with 13 bases between the two germline ends. The CDR3 consists of 16 residues. CDR3 region: CASSLETGTVGNTIYF. The CDR3 DNA is TGTGCCAGCAGTTTAGAAACCGGGACTGTTGGAAACACCATATATTTT.

This clonotype was observed at least ten times. This chain connects TRBV19 to TRBJ1-2; D might be TRBD1 (5 bases). This CDR3 is 15 amino acids long. Trimming stripped 4 bases from V and 3 bases from J, with 15 bases between. Germline lookup yields CDR1 LNHDA and CDR2 SQIVND (reference sequence). The CDR3 protein is CASSTGPGIDYGYTF. DNA for the CDR3: TGTGCCAGTAGTACGGGACCAGGGATCGACTATGGCTACACCTTC.

As concerns this clonotype: The junction departs from germline at one end; a sequencing error may be responsible. The chain combines TRBV7-9 with TRBJ2-7; a weak D match, TRBD1 (6 bases). CDR1 SEHNR and CDR2 FQNEAQ come from the germline V gene (reference sequence). The CDR3 is 14 amino acids. Here the CDR3 DNA reads TGCGCCAGCAGCCAGACGGGACACCCCTACGAGCAGTACTTC. This gives the protein CASSQTGHPYEQYF.

This clonotype was found many times. The V and J genes are TRBV10-3 and TRBJ2-7; TRBD1 or TRBD2 may be the D gene (6 bases each). CDR3 size: 14 residues. Trimming took 7 bases from V and 5 from J, leaving 18 bases between them. The germline V gene has CDR1 ENHRY and CDR2 SYGVKD. CDR3 protein: CAIMDSSRGDEQYF. The CDR3 bases are TGTGCCATCATGGACAGTTCACGCGGGGACGAGCAGTACTTC.

This clonotype has just a few counts. The J gene is TRBJ2-5, the V gene TRBV6-5; 11 bases are shared with TRBD2. Germline V lookup: CDR1 MNHEY, CDR2 SVGAGI. CDR3 size: 12 residues. V lost 10 bases, J lost 13 bases, and 11 bases stayed unmatched. CDR3 sequence: CATLVAGGDWYF. Written as DNA, the CDR3 is TGTGCCACCCTTGTAGCGGGAGGGGACTGGTACTTC.

This chain connects TRBV24-1 to TRBJ1-3; D is uncertain. V lost 5 bases and J lost 7, with 8 bases in between. The CDR3 loop spans 12 amino acids. Germline loops: CDR1 KGHDR, CDR2 SFDVKD. The CDR3 here is CATSALGNTIYF. The CDR3 coding sequence is TGTGCCACCAGTGCTTTAGGGAACACCATATATTTT.

This clonotype was observed a single time. J is TRBJ1-2 and V is TRBV29-1; a possible D gene is TRBD1 (6 bases). With 6 bases removed from V and 9 bases from J, the gap between germline ends came to 20 bases. The CDR3 has 13 amino acids. Germline assignment: CDR1 SQVTM and CDR2 ANQGSEA. CDR3 in DNA: TGCAGCGTCACAGCCTCGGGGGCCGATAGCTACACCTTC. Protein product: CSVTASGADSYTF.

J is TRBJ2-7 and V is TRBV2, with D perhaps TRBD1 (5 bases). CDR3 size: 14 residues. V was shortened by 3 bases and J by 3 bases, with 12 bases between the two germline ends. Per germline, CDR1 SNHLY and CDR2 FYNNEI. The DNA for the CDR3 is TGTGCCAGCAGTGATTGGGCAGGGTACTACGAGCAGTACTTC. It codes for CASSDWAGYYEQYF.

This clonotype appeared many times. The chain joins TRBV19 to TRBJ1-1, with 8 bases matching TRBD1. Germline loops: CDR1 LNHDA, CDR2 SQIVND (reference sequence). The V gene end was trimmed by 3 bases and the J gene end by 0 bases; junction bases not matched to a gene: 0. The CDR3 has 14 amino acids. For the CDR3, the DNA is TGTGCCAGTAGTATGGACAGGGTGAACACTGAAGCTTTCTTT. This encodes CASSMDRVNTEAFF.

This clonotype occurred a few times. This chain joins TRBV9 and TRBJ1-3; D is undetermined. V lost 0 bases and J 2 bases, leaving 15 bases between the germline ends. The CDR3 covers 17 residues. CDR1 SGDLS and CDR2 YYNGEE come from the germline V gene. CDR3 DNA: TGTGCCAGCAGCGTAGAGGGTTTAGTAGGTCCTGGAAACACCATATATTTT. Translating it yields CASSVEGLVGPGNTIYF.

This clonotype was seen more than once but under ten times. The chain combines TRBV12-3 or TRBV12-4 with TRBJ2-5; TRBD1 or TRBD2 may be the D gene (5 bases each). The CDR3 covers 16 residues. Deletions cut 6 bases from V and 5 bases from J, with 22 bases between. CDR3 amino acids: CASRSGDRNPPETQYF. CDR3 DNA: TGTGCCAGCAGATCTGGGGACCGCAACCCCCCCGAGACCCAGTACTTC.

The chain links TRBV29-1 to TRBJ2-1; no reliable D call. Germline V gene sequence: CDR1 SQVTM, CDR2 ANQGSEA. The CDR3 consists of 14 residues. V lost 3 bases and J 0 bases, leaving 9 bases between the germline ends. The CDR3 is CSVEGTISYNEQFF. The CDR3 DNA reads TGCAGCGTTGAGGGAACCATCTCCTACAATGAGCAGTTCTTC.